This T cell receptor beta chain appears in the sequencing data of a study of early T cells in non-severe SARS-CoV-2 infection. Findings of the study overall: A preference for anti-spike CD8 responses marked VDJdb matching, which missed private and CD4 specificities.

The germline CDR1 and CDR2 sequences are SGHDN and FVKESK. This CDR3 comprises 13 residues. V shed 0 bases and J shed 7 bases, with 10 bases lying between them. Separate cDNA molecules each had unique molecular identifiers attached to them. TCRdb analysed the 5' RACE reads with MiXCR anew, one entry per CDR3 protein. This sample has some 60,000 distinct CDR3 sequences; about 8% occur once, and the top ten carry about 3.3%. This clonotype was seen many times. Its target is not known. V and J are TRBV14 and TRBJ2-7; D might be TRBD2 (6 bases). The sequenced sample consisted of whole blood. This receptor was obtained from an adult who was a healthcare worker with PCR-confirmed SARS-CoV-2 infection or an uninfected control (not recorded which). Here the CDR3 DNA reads TGTGCCAGCAGCCAAGAACTAGCAAGTGAGCAGTACTTC. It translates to CASSQELASEQYF.